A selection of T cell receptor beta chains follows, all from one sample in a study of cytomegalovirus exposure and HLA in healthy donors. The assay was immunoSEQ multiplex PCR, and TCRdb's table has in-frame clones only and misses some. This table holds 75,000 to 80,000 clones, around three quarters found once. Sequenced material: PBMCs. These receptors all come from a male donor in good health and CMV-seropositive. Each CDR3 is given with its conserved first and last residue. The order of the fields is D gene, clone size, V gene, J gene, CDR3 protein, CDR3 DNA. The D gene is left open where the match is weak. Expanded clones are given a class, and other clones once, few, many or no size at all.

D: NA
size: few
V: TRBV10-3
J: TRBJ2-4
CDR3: CAISESSATVAKNIQYF
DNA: TGTGCCATCAGTGAGTCGTCAGCGACCGTAGCCAAAAACATTCAGTACTTC

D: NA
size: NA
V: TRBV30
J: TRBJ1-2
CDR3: CAWRSVYGYTF
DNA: TGTGCCTGGAGATCAGTCTATGGCTACACCTTC

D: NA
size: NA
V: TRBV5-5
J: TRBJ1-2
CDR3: CASSLGGNYGYTF
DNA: TGTGCCAGCAGCTTGGGCGGGAACTATGGCTACACCTTC

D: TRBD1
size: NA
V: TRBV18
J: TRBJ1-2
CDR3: CASSPPGQTNYGYTF
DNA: TGTGCCAGCTCACCACCGGGACAGACTAACTATGGCTACACCTTC

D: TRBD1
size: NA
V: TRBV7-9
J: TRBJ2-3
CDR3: CASSVGQVAVRTDTQYF
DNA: TGTGCCAGCAGCGTAGGACAGGTAGCCGTGAGAACAGATACGCAGTATTTT

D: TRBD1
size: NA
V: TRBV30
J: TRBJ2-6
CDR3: CAWSVSGGRGTGANVLTF
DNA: TGTGCCTGGAGTGTTTCAGGGGGCAGGGGGACCGGGGCCAACGTCCTGACTTTC

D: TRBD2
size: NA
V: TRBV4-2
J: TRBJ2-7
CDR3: CASSQGGSGRLYEQYF
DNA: TGTGCCAGCAGCCAAGGAGGTAGCGGGCGACTCTACGAGCAGTACTTC

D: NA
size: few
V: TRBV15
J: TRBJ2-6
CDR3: CATSMGGAGANVLTF
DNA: TGTGCCACCAGCATGGGGGGGGCCGGGGCCAACGTCCTGACTTTC

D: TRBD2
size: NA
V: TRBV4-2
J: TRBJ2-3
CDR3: CASSQDASGNPRDTQYF
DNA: TGTGCCAGCAGCCAAGATGCTAGCGGGAACCCAAGGGATACGCAGTATTTT

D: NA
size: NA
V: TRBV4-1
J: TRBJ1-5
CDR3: CASSPREGSQPQHF
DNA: TGCGCCAGCAGCCCGCGGGAGGGCAGTCAGCCCCAGCATTTT

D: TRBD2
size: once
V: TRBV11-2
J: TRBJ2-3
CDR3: CASSLISPAGGGTQYF
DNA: TGTGCCAGCAGCTTAATAAGTCCAGCGGGAGGAGGTACGCAGTATTTT

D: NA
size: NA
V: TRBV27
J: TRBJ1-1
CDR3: CASSLRENTEAFF
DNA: TGTGCCAGCAGTTTACGCGAGAACACTGAAGCTTTCTTT

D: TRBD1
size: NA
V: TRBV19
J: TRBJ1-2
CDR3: CASSGQGISYGYTF
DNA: TGTGCCAGTAGTGGACAGGGGATTAGCTATGGCTACACCTTC

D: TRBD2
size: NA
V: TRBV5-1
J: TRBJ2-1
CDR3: CASSLGTSGYNEQFF
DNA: TGCGCCAGCAGCTTGGGTACTAGCGGATACAATGAGCAGTTCTTC

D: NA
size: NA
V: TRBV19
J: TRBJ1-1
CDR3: CASSPRQRNTEAFF
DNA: TGTGCCAGTAGTCCAAGACAGAGAAACACTGAAGCTTTCTTT

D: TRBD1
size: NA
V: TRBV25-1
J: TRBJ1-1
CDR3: CASSYSGTGLPEAFF
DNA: TGTGCCAGCAGTTACTCCGGGACAGGGCTACCTGAAGCTTTCTTT

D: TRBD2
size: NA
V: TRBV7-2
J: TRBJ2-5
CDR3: CASSLEPSGSSETQYF
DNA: TGTGCCAGCAGCTTAGAGCCTAGCGGGAGTTCGGAGACCCAGTACTTC

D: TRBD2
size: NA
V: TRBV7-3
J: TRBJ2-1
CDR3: CASSLSPTSASGRKSSYNEQFF
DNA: TGTGCCAGCAGCTTATCCCCCACCTCGGCTAGCGGGCGAAAGAGCTCCTACAATGAGCAGTTCTTC

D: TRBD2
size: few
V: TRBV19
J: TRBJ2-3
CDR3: CASRLAGALNTQYF
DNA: TGTGCCAGTCGACTAGCGGGGGCTCTAAACACGCAGTATTTT

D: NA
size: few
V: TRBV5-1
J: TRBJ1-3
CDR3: CASSSTPGFSGNTIYF
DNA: TGCGCCAGCAGCTCTACCCCAGGGTTCTCTGGAAACACCATATATTTT

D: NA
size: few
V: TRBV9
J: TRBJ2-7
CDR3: CASSVGQEWYGQYF
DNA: TGTGCCAGCAGCGTAGGACAGGAATGGTACGGGCAGTACTTC

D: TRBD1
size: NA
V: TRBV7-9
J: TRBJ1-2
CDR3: CASSRQGAEGYTF
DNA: TGTGCCAGCAGCCGACAGGGGGCGGAGGGCTACACCTTC

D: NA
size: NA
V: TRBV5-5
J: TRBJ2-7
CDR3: CASSLTAYEQYF
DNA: TGTGCCAGCAGCTTGACAGCCTACGAGCAGTACTTC

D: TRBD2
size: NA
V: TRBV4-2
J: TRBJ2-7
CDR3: CASSRAGTSGSYEQYF
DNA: TGTGCCAGCAGCCGCGCCGGGACTAGCGGGAGTTACGAGCAGTACTTC

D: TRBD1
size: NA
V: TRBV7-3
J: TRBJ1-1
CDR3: CASSPSGQPNTEAFF
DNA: TGTGCCAGCAGCCCGTCGGGACAGCCGAACACTGAAGCTTTCTTT

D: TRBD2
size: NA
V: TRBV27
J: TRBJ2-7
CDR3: CASSLSTSGGIYEQYF
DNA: TGTGCCAGCAGTTTATCGACTAGCGGGGGGATCTACGAGCAGTACTTC

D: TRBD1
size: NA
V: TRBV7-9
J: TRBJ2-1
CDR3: CASGPDRVNYNEQFF
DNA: TGTGCCAGCGGACCGGACAGGGTGAACTACAATGAGCAGTTCTTC

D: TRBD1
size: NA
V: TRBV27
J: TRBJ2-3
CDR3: CASSLGIGTGYTDTQYF
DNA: TGTGCCAGCAGTTTAGGAATCGGGACAGGCTACACAGATACGCAGTATTTT

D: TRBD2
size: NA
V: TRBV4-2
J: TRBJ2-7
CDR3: CASSQVASGGMAYEQYF
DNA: TGTGCCAGCAGCCAAGTCGCTAGCGGGGGTATGGCCTACGAGCAGTACTTC

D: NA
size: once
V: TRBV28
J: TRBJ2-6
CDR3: CASSQGGSGANVLTF
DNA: TGTGCCAGCAGTCAGGGGGGCTCTGGGGCCAACGTCCTGACTTTC

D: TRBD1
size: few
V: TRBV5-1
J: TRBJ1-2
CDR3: CASSSGQGNYGYTF
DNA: TGCGCCAGCAGCTCGGGACAGGGTAACTATGGCTACACCTTC

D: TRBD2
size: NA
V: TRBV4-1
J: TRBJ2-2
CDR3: CASSQGRRGDTGELFF
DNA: TGCGCCAGCAGCCAAGGTCGGCGGGGGGACACCGGGGAGCTGTTTTTT

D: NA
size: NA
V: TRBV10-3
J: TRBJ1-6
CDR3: CAISEPAKGHINSVLHF
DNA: TGTGCCATCAGTGAGCCGGCAAAAGGACACATTAACTCAGTCCTCCACTTT